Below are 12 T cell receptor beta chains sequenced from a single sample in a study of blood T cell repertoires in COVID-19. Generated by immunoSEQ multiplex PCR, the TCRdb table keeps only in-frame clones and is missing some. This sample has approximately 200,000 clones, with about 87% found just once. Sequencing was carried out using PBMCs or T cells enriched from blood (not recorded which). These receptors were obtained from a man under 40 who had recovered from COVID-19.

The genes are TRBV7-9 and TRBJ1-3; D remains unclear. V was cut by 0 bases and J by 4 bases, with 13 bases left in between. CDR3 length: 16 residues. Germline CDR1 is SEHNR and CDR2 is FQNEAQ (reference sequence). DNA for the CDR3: TGTGCCAGCAGCTTAGCTGCGGCGGGATCAGGAAACACCATATATTTT. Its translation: CASSLAAAGSGNTIYF.

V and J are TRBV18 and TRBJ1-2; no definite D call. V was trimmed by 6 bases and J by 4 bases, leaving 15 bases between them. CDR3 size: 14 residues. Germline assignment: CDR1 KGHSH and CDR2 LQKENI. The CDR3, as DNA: TGTGCCAGCTCGCTCGGAGAAGGCACCTATGGCTACACCTTC. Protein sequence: CASSLGEGTYGYTF.

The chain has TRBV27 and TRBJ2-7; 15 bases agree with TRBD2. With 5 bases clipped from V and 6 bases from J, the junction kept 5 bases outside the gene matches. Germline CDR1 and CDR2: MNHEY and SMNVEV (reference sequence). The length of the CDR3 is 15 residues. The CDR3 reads CASSPQGLAGGEQYF. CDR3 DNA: TGTGCCAGCAGTCCGCAGGGACTAGCGGGGGGCGAGCAGTACTTC.

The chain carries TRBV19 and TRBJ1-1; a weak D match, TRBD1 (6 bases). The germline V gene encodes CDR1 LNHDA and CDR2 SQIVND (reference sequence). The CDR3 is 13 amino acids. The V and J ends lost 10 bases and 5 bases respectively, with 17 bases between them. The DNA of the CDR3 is TGTGCCACCTCCTCTCAGGGGCGGACTGAAGCTTTCTTT. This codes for CATSSQGRTEAFF.

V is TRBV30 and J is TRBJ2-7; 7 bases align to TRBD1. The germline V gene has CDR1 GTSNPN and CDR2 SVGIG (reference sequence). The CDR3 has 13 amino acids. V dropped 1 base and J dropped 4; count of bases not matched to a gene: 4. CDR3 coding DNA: TGTGCCTGGAGTGAAGGGGGCGGGTACGAGCAGTACTTC. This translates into CAWSEGGGYEQYF.

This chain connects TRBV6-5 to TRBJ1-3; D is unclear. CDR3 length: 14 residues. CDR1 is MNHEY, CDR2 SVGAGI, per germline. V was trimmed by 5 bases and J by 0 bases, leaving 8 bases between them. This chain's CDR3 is CASSRGDSGNTIYF. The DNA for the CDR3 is TGTGCCAGCAGTCGGGGAGACTCTGGAAACACCATATATTTT.

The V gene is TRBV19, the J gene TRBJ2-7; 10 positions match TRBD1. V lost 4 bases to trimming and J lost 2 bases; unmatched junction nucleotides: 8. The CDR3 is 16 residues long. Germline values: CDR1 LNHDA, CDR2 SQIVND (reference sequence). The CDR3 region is CASSTYPGTGAYEQYF. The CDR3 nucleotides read TGTGCCAGTAGTACATACCCTGGGACAGGGGCCTACGAGCAGTACTTC.

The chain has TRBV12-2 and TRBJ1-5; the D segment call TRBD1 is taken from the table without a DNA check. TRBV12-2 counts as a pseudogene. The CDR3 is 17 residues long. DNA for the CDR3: TGTGCAAGTCGCCTCTCTAGACAGGGACTTTTGAATCAGCCCCAGCATTTT. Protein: CASRLSRQGLLNQPQHF.

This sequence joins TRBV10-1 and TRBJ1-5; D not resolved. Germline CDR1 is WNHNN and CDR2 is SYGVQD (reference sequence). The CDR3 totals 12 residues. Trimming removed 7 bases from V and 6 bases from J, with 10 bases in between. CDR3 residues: CASTRGGQPQHF. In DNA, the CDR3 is TGCGCCAGCACCCGCGGTGGTCAGCCCCAGCATTTT.

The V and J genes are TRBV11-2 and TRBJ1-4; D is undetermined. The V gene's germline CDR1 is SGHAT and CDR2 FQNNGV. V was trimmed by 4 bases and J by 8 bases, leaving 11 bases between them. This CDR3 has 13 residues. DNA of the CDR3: TGTGCCAGCAGCTCCGGTACAGACGAAAAACTGTTTTTT. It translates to CASSSGTDEKLFF.

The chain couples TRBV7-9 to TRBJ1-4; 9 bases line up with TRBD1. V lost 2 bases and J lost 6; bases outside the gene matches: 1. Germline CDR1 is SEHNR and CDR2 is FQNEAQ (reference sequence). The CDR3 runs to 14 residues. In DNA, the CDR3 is TGTGCCAGCAGCTTAAGGGACAGGGATGAAAAACTGTTTTTT. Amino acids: CASSLRDRDEKLFF.

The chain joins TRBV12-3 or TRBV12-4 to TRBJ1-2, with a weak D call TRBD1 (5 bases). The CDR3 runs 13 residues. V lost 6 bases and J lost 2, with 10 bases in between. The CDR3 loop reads CASSQTENYGYTF. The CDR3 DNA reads TGTGCCAGCAGCCAGACAGAAAACTATGGCTACACCTTC.